These T cell receptor beta chains were read from a single sample in a study of blood T cell repertoires in COVID-19. The repertoire was sequenced with immunoSEQ multiplex PCR; TCRdb's copy has only in-frame clones and lacks some. The sample carries over 70,000 clones, roughly 84% recorded once. The sample consisted of peripheral blood. Source of these receptors: a young man with COVID-19, enrolled during active disease. The CDR3 runs from the conserved cysteine through the conserved F or W. D genes are given only for firm matches. Size values are once, few and many counts, or a class for expanded clones, and some rows have none.

V gene: TRBV7-2
D gene: .
clone size: few
J gene: TRBJ2-1
CDR3 DNA: TGTGCCAGCAGCCAGGGGCTATACAATGAGCAGTTCTTC
CDR3 protein: CASSQGLYNEQFF

V gene: TRBV12-3/TRBV12-4
D gene: .
clone size: .
J gene: TRBJ1-1
CDR3 DNA: TGTGCCAGCAGTTTCGCGGACTACACTGAAGCTTTCTTT
CDR3 protein: CASSFADYTEAFF

V gene: TRBV30
D gene: TRBD1
clone size: .
J gene: TRBJ1-5
CDR3 DNA: TGTGCCTGGAGTCCGGGACAGGGGGCGAGGCAGCCCCAGCATTTT
CDR3 protein: CAWSPGQGARQPQHF

V gene: TRBV2
D gene: TRBD2
clone size: .
J gene: TRBJ2-7
CDR3 DNA: TGTGCCAGCAGTGGGGGTTTAGTCGGACCGGGGGGCGAGCAGTACTTC
CDR3 protein: CASSGGLVGPGGEQYF

V gene: TRBV30
D gene: .
clone size: .
J gene: TRBJ1-6
CDR3 DNA: TGTGCCTGGAGTGTTTTTGGTAGATCGGATTCACCCCTCCACTTT
CDR3 protein: CAWSVFGRSDSPLHF

V gene: TRBV4-1
D gene: TRBD1
clone size: .
J gene: TRBJ1-6
CDR3 DNA: TGCGCCAGCAGCCAAACCACAGGGGACCCTGGGCTCCACTTT
CDR3 protein: CASSQTTGDPGLHF

V gene: TRBV9
D gene: TRBD2
clone size: .
J gene: TRBJ2-7
CDR3 DNA: TGTGCCAGCAGCCCGGTAGCGGGTAGCTCCTACGAGCAGTACTTC
CDR3 protein: CASSPVAGSSYEQYF

V gene: TRBV29-1
D gene: .
clone size: few
J gene: TRBJ1-2
CDR3 DNA: TGCAGCGTTGGGTCGGGGGATAACTATGGCTACACCTTC
CDR3 protein: CSVGSGDNYGYTF

V gene: TRBV6-5
D gene: .
clone size: few
J gene: TRBJ2-2
CDR3 DNA: TGTGCCGCCACGCGCATGGGCGGAGAGGGGGAGGAGCTGTTTTTT
CDR3 protein: CAATRMGGEGEELFF

V gene: TRBV25-1
D gene: .
clone size: .
J gene: TRBJ1-2
CDR3 DNA: TGTGCCAGCAGCCGAACGGTTGGCTATGGCTACACCTTC
CDR3 protein: CASSRTVGYGYTF

V gene: TRBV7-8
D gene: TRBD1
clone size: once
J gene: TRBJ1-2
CDR3 DNA: TGTGCCAGCAGCTCCCGGGACAGCATTTATGGCTACACCTTC
CDR3 protein: CASSSRDSIYGYTF

V gene: TRBV2
D gene: TRBD2
clone size: few
J gene: TRBJ2-3
CDR3 DNA: TGTGCCAGCGGCTCCTCCGGGACTAGCGGGAGGGGCACAGATACGCAGTATTTT
CDR3 protein: CASGSSGTSGRGTDTQYF

V gene: TRBV14
D gene: TRBD2
clone size: .
J gene: TRBJ2-3
CDR3 DNA: TGTGCCAGCAGCCAATTGACTAGCATGAGAGATACGCAGTATTTT
CDR3 protein: CASSQLTSMRDTQYF

V gene: TRBV6-2/TRBV6-3
D gene: .
clone size: .
J gene: TRBJ2-7
CDR3 DNA: TGTGCCAGCAGTTACTCGGGGGGAGGTAGCTACGAGCAGTACTTC
CDR3 protein: CASSYSGGGSYEQYF

V gene: TRBV9
D gene: TRBD1
clone size: .
J gene: TRBJ1-6
CDR3 DNA: TGTGCCAGCAGCGTAGCTTCCCACGTACAGGGGGAAGGAGCACCCCTCCACTTT
CDR3 protein: CASSVASHVQGEGAPLHF

V gene: TRBV7-9
D gene: TRBD1
clone size: .
J gene: TRBJ2-3
CDR3 DNA: TGTGCCAGCAGCCGTACCCGGGACAGGGGGACAGATACGCAGTATTTT
CDR3 protein: CASSRTRDRGTDTQYF

V gene: TRBV27
D gene: .
clone size: .
J gene: TRBJ1-2
CDR3 DNA: TGTGCCAGCAGCTCTTTGGGGGCAGGGTATGGCTACACCTTC
CDR3 protein: CASSSLGAGYGYTF

V gene: TRBV5-4
D gene: TRBD1
clone size: .
J gene: TRBJ2-2
CDR3 DNA: TGTGCCAGCAGCCGACAGGGGATTGGAACCGGGGAGCTGTTTTTT
CDR3 protein: CASSRQGIGTGELFF

V gene: TRBV5-4
D gene: TRBD2
clone size: .
J gene: TRBJ2-1
CDR3 DNA: TGTGCCAGCAGCACTGGGACTAGCGGGAGGGATGGTGAGCAGTTCTTC
CDR3 protein: CASSTGTSGRDGEQFF

V gene: TRBV29-1
D gene: .
clone size: few
J gene: TRBJ2-5
CDR3 DNA: TGCAGCGTCGACAGGGGGAGCGGGAGAGAGACCCAGTACTTC
CDR3 protein: CSVDRGSGRETQYF

V gene: TRBV6-2/TRBV6-3
D gene: TRBD2
clone size: .
J gene: TRBJ2-1
CDR3 DNA: TGTGCCAGCAGTCCCTCCTCTCTAGCGGGAAGAGTCTTC
CDR3 protein: CASSPSSLAGRVF

V gene: TRBV6-6
D gene: .
clone size: .
J gene: TRBJ2-1
CDR3 DNA: TGTGCCAGCAGTTACGTCTCAGGGGGGGAGCAGTTCTTC
CDR3 protein: CASSYVSGGEQFF

V gene: TRBV5-6
D gene: .
clone size: .
J gene: TRBJ1-2
CDR3 DNA: TGTGCCAGCAGCTTGGAGGAGGGGGGCTACACCTTC
CDR3 protein: CASSLEEGGYTF

V gene: TRBV28
D gene: TRBD1
clone size: .
J gene: TRBJ1-5
CDR3 DNA: TGTGCCAGCAGTCTACCGACAGGGAAGGTTCAGCCCCAGCATTTT
CDR3 protein: CASSLPTGKVQPQHF

V gene: TRBV5-4
D gene: .
clone size: .
J gene: TRBJ1-6
CDR3 DNA: TGTGCCAGCAGCTCGGACAGTCGCTCCTATAATTCACCCCTCCACTTT
CDR3 protein: CASSSDSRSYNSPLHF

V gene: TRBV29-1
D gene: .
clone size: .
J gene: TRBJ2-1
CDR3 DNA: TGCAGCGCCGTCCCAGCGGATCGGCCTTTTGAGCAGTTCTTC
CDR3 protein: CSAVPADRPFEQFF

V gene: TRBV2
D gene: .
clone size: .
J gene: TRBJ2-2
CDR3 DNA: TGTGCCAGCAGTAAACAGGGACCGAACACCGGGGAGCTGTTTTTT
CDR3 protein: CASSKQGPNTGELFF

V gene: TRBV28
D gene: .
clone size: .
J gene: TRBJ2-3
CDR3 DNA: TGTGCCAGCACCCGCACTCAGTTTAGGGGTAGACGGCGCACAGATACGCAGTATTTT
CDR3 protein: CASTRTQFRGRRRTDTQYF